The 26 T cell receptor beta chains below all came from one sample that was sequenced in a study of blood T cell repertoires in COVID-19. This table comes from immunoSEQ multiplex PCR, and its TCRdb copy is limited to in-frame clones, with some not included. The table lists 200,000 or so clones, over 75% of them singletons. Sequenced material: peripheral blood. These receptors all come from a person between 70 and 80 years old with COVID-19, enrolled during active disease.

The chain uses TRBV28 and TRBJ2-2, with D possibly being TRBD1 (5 bases). Germline loops: CDR1 MDHEN, CDR2 SYDVKM. The CDR3 runs to 11 residues. Trimming left V 11 bases short and J 9 bases short, with 13 bases between. CDR3 sequence reads: CAGQKGRELFF. Written as DNA, the CDR3 is TGTGCCGGACAAAAGGGCCGGGAGCTGTTTTTT.

The CDR3 region is CASRGGQVNTEAFF. The CDR3 DNA follows: TGTGCCAGCAGGGGGGGACAGGTGAACACTGAAGCTTTCTTT. The rearrangement joins TRBV6-7 to TRBJ1-1; 8 bases fit TRBD1. TRBV6-7 is an ORF for which the function is uncertain. The ends lost 6 bases at V and 0 bases at J; junction bases unmatched: 3. CDR3 size: 14 residues.

This chain uses TRBV30 with TRBJ2-3, with 8 bases fitting TRBD2. The junction had 19 bases not matched to a gene; V was cut back by 2 bases and J by 0 bases. The CDR3 is 20 residues long. Germline-derived CDR1 and CDR2 are GTSNPN and SVGIG (reference sequence). The CDR3 sequence: CAWSPTGLAGGTTSTDTQYF. CDR3 nucleotides: TGTGCCTGGAGTCCCACTGGATTGGCGGGGGGAACGACTAGCACAGATACGCAGTATTTT.

The V call is TRBV6-5, the J call TRBJ2-5; the D gene is possibly TRBD2 (6 bases). Germline CDR1 and CDR2: MNHEY and SVGAGI. The CDR3 consists of 14 residues. The V gene lost 2 bases and the J gene lost 5 bases, with 12 bases spanning the gap. CDR3 DNA: TGTGCCAGCAGTTACCACGGCGGGACGGAGACCCAGTACTTC. Residues: CASSYHGGTETQYF.

This clone was seen a single time. The chain recombines TRBV7-9 with TRBJ2-5; D possibly corresponds to TRBD2 (6 bases). The CDR3 is 15 amino acids. The V end was cut by 1 base, the J end by 5 bases, with 14 bases between. Germline V gene lookup returns CDR1 SEHNR and CDR2 FQNEAQ (reference sequence). This CDR3 reads CASSLDGAGGETQYF. CDR3 bases: TGTGCCAGCAGCTTAGATGGCGCTGGGGGGGAGACCCAGTACTTC.

The chain recombines TRBV7-2 with TRBJ2-2; TRBD1 matches 11 bases. Germline CDR1 is SGHTA and CDR2 is FQGNSA. Trimming cost V 3 bases and J 4 bases; bases outside gene matches: 4. The CDR3 covers 16 residues. Written as DNA, the CDR3 is TGTGCCAGCAGCTTCCTGGGACAGGGGGGCACCGGGGAGCTGTTTTTT. It encodes CASSFLGQGGTGELFF. The whole variable domain, remainder taken from reference TRBV7-2 and TRBJ2-2, is GAGVSQSPSNKVTEKGKDVELRCDPISGHTALYWYRQSLGQGLEFLIYFQGNSAPDKSGLPSDRFSAERTGGSVSTLTIQRTQQEDSAVYLCASSFLGQGGTGELFFGEGSRLTVL.

This chain connects TRBV21-1 to TRBJ2-7; the table calls TRBD1, which could not be checked here. TRBV21-1 is tagged as a pseudogene. This CDR3 has 15 residues. CDR3 in DNA: TGTGCCAGCCTGGCAGGCTGGTCAATGCCCTACGAGCAGTACTTC. Protein sequence: CASLAGWSMPYEQYF.

This chain links TRBV28 with TRBJ1-5; 8 bases line up with TRBD1. Trimming at V came to 3 bases and at J to 2 bases, leaving 6 bases not matched to a gene. Germline CDR1 is MDHEN and CDR2 is SYDVKM. The CDR3 is made up of 16 amino acids. CDR3 amino acids: CASSLNRGSGNQPQHF. The CDR3 DNA follows: TGTGCCAGCAGTTTGAACAGGGGGTCGGGCAATCAGCCCCAGCATTTT.

The rearrangement links TRBV28 to TRBJ2-7; TRBD2 matches 12 bases. The CDR3 has 19 amino acids. V shed 6 bases, J shed 3 bases, and the junction held 18 bases outside the gene matches. Germline CDR1 is MDHEN and CDR2 is SYDVKM. This CDR3 reads CASSPQTSGRVSGVYEQYF. In nucleotides, the CDR3 is TGTGCCAGCAGCCCCCAGACTAGCGGGAGAGTCTCGGGAGTCTACGAGCAGTACTTC.

The chain links TRBV19 to TRBJ1-4, with D possibly matching TRBD1 (6 bases). The V end lost 7 bases, the J end lost 0 bases, and 12 bases lay between the germline ends. Germline loops: CDR1 LNHDA, CDR2 SQIVND (reference sequence). The CDR3 has 15 residues. Written as DNA, the CDR3 is TGTGCCAGTAATACCAGGGGTGCAACTAATGAAAAACTGTTTTTT. Encoded protein: CASNTRGATNEKLFF.

V gene TRBV19 combines with J gene TRBJ1-1, with 7 bases identical to TRBD1. The CDR3 loop spans 14 amino acids. With V trimmed by 2 bases and J by 3 bases, 3 bases remained unmatched. Germline V gene data show CDR1 as LNHDA and CDR2 as SQIVND (reference sequence). The CDR3 spells CASSIRDSYTEAFF. Written as DNA, the CDR3 is TGTGCCAGTAGTATAAGGGACAGCTACACTGAAGCTTTCTTT.

The rearrangement uses TRBV6-5 and TRBJ2-2; 7 nucleotides align to TRBD2. CDR1 is MNHEY, CDR2 SVGAGI, per germline. This CDR3 spans 15 amino acids. Trimming took 7 bases from V and 3 from J; bases not matched to a gene: 8. CDR3 nucleotide sequence: TGTGCCAGCATTCCTGCGGGAGTGGACACCGGGGAGCTGTTTTTT. Amino acids: CASIPAGVDTGELFF.

CDR3 loop: CATRGLGGVGYEQYF. CDR3 nucleotide sequence: TGTGCCACCAGGGGATTAGGGGGTGTCGGCTACGAGCAGTACTTC. The chain carries TRBV15 and TRBJ2-7, with D possibly TRBD1 on 6 matching bases. CDR3 length equals 15 residues. CDR1 LNHNV and CDR2 YYDKDF come from the germline V gene (reference sequence). V was trimmed by 6 bases and J by 3 bases, leaving 18 bases between them.

This chain links TRBV6-2 or TRBV6-3 with TRBJ1-1; maybe TRBD1 (5 bases). Between the trimmed V and J ends, which lost 0 bases and 6 bases, there was a span of 14 bases. The CDR3 sequence is 15 residues long. Germline CDR1 is MNHEY and CDR2 is SVGEGT. Here the CDR3 DNA reads TGTGCCAGCAGTTACTCGGGGGGACCCAACTCTGAAGCTTTCTTT. It translates to CASSYSGGPNSEAFF.

The chain employs TRBV6-1 and TRBJ1-5; D possibly corresponds to TRBD1 (6 bases). Between the trimmed V and J ends, which lost 3 bases and 2 bases, there was a span of 14 bases. From germline, CDR1 is MNHNS and CDR2 SASEGT. The CDR3 spans 16 residues. The CDR3 reads CASSDPNRVGNQPQHF. CDR3 bases: TGTGCCAGCAGTGACCCGAACAGGGTTGGCAATCAGCCCCAGCATTTT.

The chain links TRBV24-1 to TRBJ2-7; TRBD1 aligns across 7 bases. Germline V gene sequence: CDR1 KGHDR, CDR2 SFDVKD. The CDR3 has 12 amino acids. The junction had 5 bases not matched to a gene; V was cut back by 7 bases and J by 6 bases. DNA of the CDR3: TGTGCCACCAGCACACCAGGGGGCGAGCAGTACTTC. Protein product: CATSTPGGEQYF.

V usage is TRBV12-5 and J usage is TRBJ2-2, with D possibly TRBD2 on 6 matching bases. Germline-derived CDR1 and CDR2 are LGHNT and FRNRAP. CDR3 length: 16 amino acids. V was pared by 1 base and J by 2 bases, with 11 bases between. The CDR3 nucleotides are TGTGCTAGTGGTTTGGGGCAGGGACTTAACACCGGGGAGCTGTTTTTT. This encodes CASGLGQGLNTGELFF.

The chain employs TRBV6-2 or TRBV6-3 and TRBJ1-2; perhaps TRBD1 as D (5 bases). CDR1 is MNHEY, CDR2 SVGEGT, per germline. The CDR3 length is 13 residues. Trimming left V 5 bases short and J 8 bases short, with 15 bases between. The CDR3 DNA sequence: TGTGCCAGCAGTAGTCTGTCCAAGGGGGGCTACACCTTC. Its translation: CASSSLSKGGYTF.

The V and J genes are TRBV7-2 and TRBJ1-2, with no clear D. The CDR3 sequence is 15 residues long. Trimming removed 1 base at V and 0 bases at J, with 9 bases between. Germline CDR1 is SGHTA and CDR2 is FQGNSA. CDR3: CASSLERPPNYGYTF. DNA of the CDR3: TGTGCCAGCAGCTTAGAGAGGCCCCCTAACTATGGCTACACCTTC.

V and J are TRBV27 and TRBJ1-4; D call uncertain. V lost 2 bases, J lost 5 bases, and 6 bases lay in between. CDR1 is MNHEY, CDR2 SMNVEV, per germline (reference sequence). The CDR3 length is 13 residues. CDR3 in DNA: TGTGCCAGCAGTTTACTACTCAATGAAAAACTGTTTTTT. Protein sequence: CASSLLLNEKLFF.

This chain connects TRBV19 to TRBJ2-7; 8 nucleotides agree with TRBD1. This CDR3 is 13 amino acids long. In germline, CDR1 is LNHDA, CDR2 SQIVND (reference sequence). V trimming: 5 bases; J trimming: 7 bases; junction bases outside the gene matches: 7. The DNA for the CDR3 is TGTGCCAGTAGTTCCCAGGGGGCTGCTGAGCAGTACTTC. Translated: CASSSQGAAEQYF.

The chain is built from TRBV6-5 and TRBJ1-2; D gene unclear. V was clipped by 2 bases and J by 7 bases, with 17 bases between them. Per the germline V gene, CDR1 is MNHEY and CDR2 is SVGAGI. This CDR3 comprises 15 residues. CDR3 nucleotide sequence: TGTGCCAGCAGTTACCCCCAACGAGGTTCCACTGGCTACACCTTC. Translated: CASSYPQRGSTGYTF.

J is TRBJ1-6 and V is TRBV6-6, with no clear D. The CDR3 covers 16 residues. Germline V gene sequence: CDR1 MNHNY, CDR2 SVGAGI (reference sequence). The V end lost 7 bases, the J end lost 1 base, and 14 bases lay between the germline ends. Written as DNA, the CDR3 is TGTGCCAGCATTCTCCAGAGGGAGTCCTATAATTCACCCCTCCACTTT. This translates into CASILQRESYNSPLHF.

The rearrangement links TRBV19 to TRBJ2-7; maybe TRBD2 (6 bases). The germline V gene encodes CDR1 LNHDA and CDR2 SQIVND (reference sequence). Trimming cost V 2 bases and J 7 bases, with 15 bases left between them. This CDR3 contains 14 residues. The CDR3 nucleotides are TGTGCCAGTAGTATATCCCCCGGGGGAAGGGAGCAGTACTTC. Protein: CASSISPGGREQYF.

In nucleotides, the CDR3 is TGTGCCAGCAGCGTAGTTTCGACAGGGGTCGAGCAGTACTTC. It encodes CASSVVSTGVEQYF. The rearrangement joins TRBV9 to TRBJ2-7; the match to TRBD1 covers 8 bases. This CDR3 is 14 amino acids long. V lost 0 bases, J lost 6 bases, and 5 bases stayed unmatched. Germline CDR1 SGDLS, CDR2 YYNGEE.

The rearrangement uses TRBV19 and TRBJ1-5; 9 nucleotides line up with TRBD1. The CDR3 length is 16 residues. Trimming at V came to 5 bases and at J to 4 bases, leaving 9 bases not matched to a gene. Germline V gene lookup returns CDR1 LNHDA and CDR2 SQIVND (reference sequence). CDR3 coding DNA: TGTGCCAGTAGTGTGGGGGACAGGGTCGGGAATCAGCCCCAGCATTTT. This sequence encodes CASSVGDRVGNQPQHF. Filled out from reference TRBV19 and TRBJ1-5, the complete variable domain reads DGGITQSPKYLFRKEGQNVTLSCEQNLNHDAMYWYRQDPGQGLRLIYYSQIVNDFQKGDIAEGYSVSREKKESFPLTVTSAQKNPTAFYLCASSVGDRVGNQPQHFGDGTRLSIL.